A selection of T cell receptor beta chains follows, all from one sample in a study of T-cell reconstitution after alpha-beta-depleted transplantation in children. Via MiXCR, TCRdb re-called the PCR reads, giving one row per CDR3 protein. The repertoire holds about 590,000 distinct CDR3 sequences, over 10% seen once, with around 2.2% in the top ten. Sequencing used PBMCs, mostly from graft donor cells, obtained 360 days after TCRalphabeta/CD19-depleted stem cell transplant. The origin of the receptors is a male patient aged 10-17 years who had a stem cell transplant for acute myeloid leukemia, so the T cells may come from the graft donor. Both conserved end residues are part of each CDR3. D genes are given only for firm matches. Clone size is not always given. Where it is, it says once, few, many or a class for expanded clones.

j_call v_call d_call clone_size cdr3_aa cdr3_nt
TRBJ2-1 TRBV5-1 - few CASSWTQRVVRDNEQFF TGCGCCAGCAGCTGGACCCAACGGGTCGTTCGCGACAATGAGCAGTTCTTC
TRBJ2-7 TRBV19 - few CASTNRNSYEQYF TGTGCCAGTACCAACAGGAACTCCTACGAGCAGTACTTC
TRBJ2-7 TRBV5-1 TRBD1 many CASSSYGQGGAYEQYF TGCGCCAGCAGCTCCTACGGACAGGGTGGGGCCTACGAGCAGTACTTC
TRBJ2-7 TRBV29-1 - - CSVDGGGNYEQYF TGCAGCGTTGACGGTGGAGGAAACTACGAGCAGTACTTC
TRBJ2-6 TRBV6-1 TRBD1 - CASSKGTGGAGANVLTF TGTGCCAGCAGTAAAGGGACAGGGGGCGCTGGGGCCAACGTCCTGACTTTC
TRBJ2-7 TRBV18 TRBD2 - CASSPRTSDPYEQYF TGTGCCAGCTCACCAAGGACTAGCGACCCCTACGAGCAGTACTTC
TRBJ2-6 TRBV7-6 TRBD1 - CASSRDRAGANVLTF TGTGCCAGCAGCCGCGACAGGGCTGGGGCCAACGTCCTGACTTTC
TRBJ2-2 TRBV12-3/TRBV12-4 TRBD2 many CASNAVSGSAGELFF TGTGCCAGCAATGCGGTTAGCGGGAGCGCCGGGGAGCTGTTTTTT
TRBJ2-3 TRBV9 TRBD1 - CASSARTGTDTQYF TGTGCCAGCAGCGCCCGGACAGGGACAGATACGCAGTATTTT
TRBJ1-2 TRBV4-3 TRBD1 - CASSPEPGQHGYTF TGCGCCAGCAGTCCCGAACCGGGACAGCATGGCTACACCTTC
TRBJ2-4 TRBV28 - - CASSLLSYRRETREGGAKNIQYF TGTGCCAGCAGTTTGCTTAGTTACCGACGCGAAACCAGGGAAGGGGGAGCCAAAAACATTCAGTACTTC
TRBJ2-1 TRBV29-1 - - CSVEEYWQFF TGCAGCGTTGAAGAGTATTGGCAGTTCTTC
TRBJ2-5 TRBV12-3/TRBV12-4 TRBD2 few CASSFRVAGEETQYF TGTGCCAGCAGTTTTAGAGTAGCGGGAGAAGAGACCCAGTACTTC
TRBJ2-3 TRBV29-1 - few CSALPASGNPSTDTQYF TGCAGCGCTCTCCCCGCCTCAGGGAACCCTAGCACAGATACGCAGTATTTT
TRBJ2-1 TRBV25-1 TRBD2 - CASGESNQEPRLAGALYNEQFF TGTGCCAGTGGCGAATCGAACCAGGAGCCGAGACTAGCGGGAGCTCTTTACAATGAGCAGTTCTTC
TRBJ2-1 TRBV9 TRBD2 few CASSPAGVPYNEQFF TGTGCCAGCAGCCCAGCGGGAGTTCCCTACAATGAGCAGTTCTTC
TRBJ2-7 TRBV11-2 TRBD2 many CASSLPDLGLAGFYEQYF TGTGCCAGCAGCTTACCAGACCTTGGACTAGCGGGGTTCTACGAGCAGTACTTC
TRBJ2-4 TRBV4-3 TRBD1 few CASSHLGQGENIQYF TGCGCCAGCAGCCACCTGGGACAGGGAGAGAACATTCAGTACTTC
TRBJ1-5 TRBV20-1 - - CSAKQGSNQPQHF TGCAGTGCTAAGCAGGGGAGCAATCAGCCCCAGCATTTT
TRBJ2-2 TRBV9 - few CASSAQDLNTGELFF TGTGCCAGCAGCGCCCAAGACCTGAACACCGGGGAGCTGTTTTTT
TRBJ1-3 TRBV28 TRBD1 - CASSSGQGANWGNTIYF TGTGCCAGCAGTTCGGGACAGGGGGCGAACTGGGGAAACACCATATATTTT
TRBJ2-1 TRBV28 - few CASSSGDYGRGWLVSYNEQFF TGTGCCAGCAGCTCGGGGGACTATGGCAGGGGTTGGCTAGTCTCCTACAATGAGCAGTTCTTC
TRBJ2-5 TRBV18 TRBD2 - CASSPLGLAEETQYF TGTGCCAGCTCACCGCTAGGACTAGCGGAAGAGACCCAGTACTTC
TRBJ2-1 TRBV12-3/TRBV12-4 TRBD2 - CASKSGRAVEQFF TGTGCCAGCAAAAGCGGGAGGGCCGTTGAGCAGTTCTTC
TRBJ2-5 TRBV12-3/TRBV12-4 - many CASSLISPVAQETQYF TGTGCCAGCAGTTTGATATCGCCGGTGGCCCAAGAGACCCAGTACTTC
TRBJ2-1 TRBV29-1 - - CSTKRGTAYNEQFF TGCAGCACCAAAAGGGGGACGGCCTACAATGAGCAGTTCTTC
TRBJ2-1 TRBV28 - - CASSKGYNEQFF TGTGCCAGCAGTAAAGGTTACAATGAGCAGTTCTTC
TRBJ2-3 TRBV6-5 - many CASSYKTPDTQYF TGTGCCAGCAGTTACAAGACCCCAGATACGCAGTATTTT
TRBJ2-7 TRBV12-3/TRBV12-4 TRBD1 - CASSNRDREYEQYF TGTGCCAGCAGCAACCGGGACAGGGAATACGAGCAGTACTTC
TRBJ1-5 TRBV12-3/TRBV12-4 TRBD1 few CASSSGDRDQPQHF TGTGCCAGCAGTTCCGGCGACAGGGATCAGCCCCAGCATTTT
TRBJ2-1 TRBV7-6 - - CASSLNTGRYNEQFF TGTGCCAGCAGCCTAAATACAGGGAGATACAATGAGCAGTTCTTC
TRBJ1-1 TRBV20-1 - many CSARGQLNTEAFF TGCAGTGCTAGAGGCCAGTTAAACACTGAAGCTTTCTTT
TRBJ2-7 TRBV20-1 TRBD2 few CSATSVGASGYIYEQYF TGCAGTGCTACTTCGGTTGGGGCTAGCGGATATATCTACGAGCAGTACTTC
TRBJ2-4 TRBV12-3/TRBV12-4 TRBD1 few CASSTRDRGPDKNIQYF TGTGCCAGCAGTACCCGGGACAGGGGGCCTGACAAAAACATTCAGTACTTC
TRBJ2-4 TRBV20-1 TRBD1 - CSEKGQGGNIQYF TGCAGTGAAAAGGGACAGGGAGGAAACATTCAGTACTTC
TRBJ2-7 TRBV20-1 - many CSASMAGTISYEQYF TGCAGTGCTAGCATGGCGGGGACCATCTCCTACGAGCAGTACTTC
TRBJ2-2 TRBV28 - few CASRPYGELFF TGTGCCAGCAGGCCGTACGGGGAGCTGTTTTTT
TRBJ2-7 TRBV20-1 - few CSAPRTVKSYEQYF TGCAGTGCCCCGAGGACGGTAAAATCCTACGAGCAGTACTTC
TRBJ2-7 TRBV28 - - CASSSPGGERYEQYF TGTGCCAGCAGTTCCCCCGGAGGGGAGAGGTACGAGCAGTACTTC
TRBJ2-2 TRBV6-5 TRBD1 - CASNVGQGITGELFF TGTGCCAGCAATGTGGGACAGGGAATCACCGGGGAGCTGTTTTTT
TRBJ2-5 TRBV4-3 - few CASSQEGARGVGETQYF TGCGCCAGCAGCCAAGAAGGGGCCAGGGGGGTCGGGGAGACCCAGTACTTC
TRBJ2-1 TRBV15 - many CATSNYTMVQFF TGTGCCACCAGCAACTATACTATGGTGCAGTTCTTC
TRBJ2-5 TRBV7-8 TRBD2 - CASSDGTMLLTKETQYF TGTGCCAGCAGCGACGGGACTATGCTTTTGACCAAAGAGACCCAGTACTTC
TRBJ1-6 TRBV12-3/TRBV12-4 - few CASSPLFGSPLHF TGTGCCAGCAGTCCCCTTTTTGGGTCACCCCTCCACTTT
TRBJ2-3 TRBV27 - - CASSPAPGSDTQYF TGTGCCAGCAGTCCGGCCCCGGGGAGCGATACGCAGTATTTT
TRBJ2-7 TRBV10-3 TRBD2 many CAIRGTSEVRSYEQYF TGTGCCATCAGAGGGACTAGCGAAGTACGATCCTACGAGCAGTACTTC
TRBJ2-2 TRBV18 TRBD2 - CASSPLPGTSGNTGELFF TGTGCCAGCTCACCTTTACCCGGGACTAGCGGGAACACCGGGGAGCTGTTTTTT
TRBJ2-1 TRBV7-9 - many CASSLVSVISYNEQFF TGTGCCAGCAGCTTAGTTTCAGTCATCTCCTACAATGAGCAGTTCTTC
TRBJ2-3 TRBV20-1 TRBD2 - CSARLAGASDTQYF TGCAGTGCCCGACTAGCGGGAGCTTCAGATACGCAGTATTTT